This T cell receptor beta chain comes out of a study of T-cell reconstitution after alpha-beta-depleted transplantation in children. During its preparation, the TCRbeta library received unique molecular identifiers. TCRdb called the PCR reads again in MiXCR, with one record for every CDR3 protein. Of approximately 650,000 distinct CDR3 sequences in the sample, around 13% were seen once. Points on this clonotype: The antigen is undetermined.

Points from the study as a whole: There were reportedly several hundred expanded graft clones from which alpha-beta T cells came about two months after transplant. The main origin of T-cell counts and diversity one year after transplant was newly produced T cells.

Germline CDR1 and CDR2: DFQATT and SNEGSKA (reference sequence). Trimming took off 0 bases at V and 0 bases at J, with 12 bases between the two ends. CDR3 length: 15 amino acids. J is TRBJ2-7 and V is TRBV20-1, with D tentatively TRBD2 (5 bases). This sequence originates from a girl aged 2 to 10 with congenital amegakaryocytic thrombocytopenia, due to receive a stem cell transplant. The material was PBMCs, obtained before TCRalphabeta/CD19-depleted stem cell transplant. The CDR3 region has the DNA TGCAGTGCTAGAGATCGGAGGCTGGGCTCCTACGAGCAGTACTTC. This codes for CSARDRRLGSYEQYF.